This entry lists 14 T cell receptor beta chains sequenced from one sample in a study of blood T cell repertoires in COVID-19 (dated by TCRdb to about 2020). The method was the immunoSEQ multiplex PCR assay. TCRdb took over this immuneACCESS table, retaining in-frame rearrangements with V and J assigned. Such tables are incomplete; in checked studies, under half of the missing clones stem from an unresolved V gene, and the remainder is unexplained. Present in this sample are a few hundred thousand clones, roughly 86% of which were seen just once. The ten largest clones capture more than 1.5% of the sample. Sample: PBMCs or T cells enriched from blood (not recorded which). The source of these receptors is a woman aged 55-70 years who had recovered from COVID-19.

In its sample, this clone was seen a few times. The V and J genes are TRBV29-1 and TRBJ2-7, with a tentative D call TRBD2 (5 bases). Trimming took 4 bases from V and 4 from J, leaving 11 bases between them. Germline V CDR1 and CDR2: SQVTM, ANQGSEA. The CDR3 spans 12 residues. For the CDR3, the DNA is TGCAGCGTTGGGGGTGGGAGTTACGAGCAGTACTTC. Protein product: CSVGGGSYEQYF.

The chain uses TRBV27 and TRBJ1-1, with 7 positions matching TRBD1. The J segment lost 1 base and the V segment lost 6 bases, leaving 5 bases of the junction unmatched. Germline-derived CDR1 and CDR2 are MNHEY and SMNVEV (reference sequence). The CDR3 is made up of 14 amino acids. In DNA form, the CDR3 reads TGTGCCAGCAGGACACAGGGGCCGAACACTGAAGCTTTCTTT. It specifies CASRTQGPNTEAFF.

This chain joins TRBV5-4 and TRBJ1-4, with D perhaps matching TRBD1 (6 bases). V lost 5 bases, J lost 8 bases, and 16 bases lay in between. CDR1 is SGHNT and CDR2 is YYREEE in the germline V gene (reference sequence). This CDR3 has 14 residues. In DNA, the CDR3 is TGTGCCAGCAGGGAGGACAGCTCCGCCGAAAAACTGTTTTTT. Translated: CASREDSSAEKLFF.

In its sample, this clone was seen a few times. CDR3 DNA: TGTGCCAGCAGCCGGCAGGGGTACACCGGGGAGCTGTTTTTT. Translated: CASSRQGYTGELFF. This chain connects TRBV6-5 to TRBJ2-2; weak D call: TRBD1 (6 bases). The CDR3 loop spans 14 amino acids. The germline V and J ends were trimmed by 6 bases and 3 bases, with 11 bases remaining between them. CDR1 is MNHEY, CDR2 SVGAGI, per germline.

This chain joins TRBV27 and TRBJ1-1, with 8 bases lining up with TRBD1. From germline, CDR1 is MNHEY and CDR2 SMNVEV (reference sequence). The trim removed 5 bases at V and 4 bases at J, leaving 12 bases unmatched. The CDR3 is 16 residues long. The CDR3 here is CASSTRSTGAGTEAFF. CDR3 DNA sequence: TGTGCCAGCAGTACCCGCTCGACAGGGGCTGGCACTGAAGCTTTCTTT.

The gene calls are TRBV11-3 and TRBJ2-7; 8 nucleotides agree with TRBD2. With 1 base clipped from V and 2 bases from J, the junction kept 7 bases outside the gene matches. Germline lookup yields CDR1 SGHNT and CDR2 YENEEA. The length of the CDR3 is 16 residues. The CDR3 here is CASSLAGGRTPYEQYF. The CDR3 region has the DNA TGTGCCAGCAGCTTAGCGGGCGGGAGGACCCCCTACGAGCAGTACTTC.

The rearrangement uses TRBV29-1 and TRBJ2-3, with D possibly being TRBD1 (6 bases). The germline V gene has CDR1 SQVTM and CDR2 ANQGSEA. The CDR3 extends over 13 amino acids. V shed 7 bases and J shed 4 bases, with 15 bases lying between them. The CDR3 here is CSAKQGMADTQYF. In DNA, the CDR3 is TGCAGCGCCAAGCAGGGGATGGCAGATACGCAGTATTTT.

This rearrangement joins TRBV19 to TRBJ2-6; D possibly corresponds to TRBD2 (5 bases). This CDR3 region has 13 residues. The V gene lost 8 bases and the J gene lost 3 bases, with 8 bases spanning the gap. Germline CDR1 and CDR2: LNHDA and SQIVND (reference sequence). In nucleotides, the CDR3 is TGTGCCAGTCGGGGAATTGGGGCCAACGTCCTGACTTTC. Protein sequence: CASRGIGANVLTF.

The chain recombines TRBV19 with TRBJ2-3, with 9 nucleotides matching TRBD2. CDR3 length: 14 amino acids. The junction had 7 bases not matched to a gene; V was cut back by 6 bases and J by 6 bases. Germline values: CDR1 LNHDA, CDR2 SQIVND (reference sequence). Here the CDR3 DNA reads TGTGCCAGTAGCGATACCAGCGGGAGGGATACGCAGTATTTT. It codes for CASSDTSGRDTQYF.

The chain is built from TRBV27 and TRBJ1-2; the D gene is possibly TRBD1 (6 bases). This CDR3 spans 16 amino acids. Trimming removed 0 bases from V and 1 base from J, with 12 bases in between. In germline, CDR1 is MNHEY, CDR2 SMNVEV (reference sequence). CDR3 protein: CASSLSYPGVNYGYTF. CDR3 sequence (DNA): TGTGCCAGCAGTTTATCGTATCCAGGGGTTAACTATGGCTACACCTTC.

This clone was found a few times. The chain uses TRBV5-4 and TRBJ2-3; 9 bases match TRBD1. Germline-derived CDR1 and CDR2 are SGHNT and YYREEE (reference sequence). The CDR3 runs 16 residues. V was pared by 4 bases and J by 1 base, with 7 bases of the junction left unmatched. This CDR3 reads CASSVNRGRGTDTQYF. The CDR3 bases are TGTGCCAGCAGCGTGAACAGGGGGCGCGGCACAGATACGCAGTATTTT.

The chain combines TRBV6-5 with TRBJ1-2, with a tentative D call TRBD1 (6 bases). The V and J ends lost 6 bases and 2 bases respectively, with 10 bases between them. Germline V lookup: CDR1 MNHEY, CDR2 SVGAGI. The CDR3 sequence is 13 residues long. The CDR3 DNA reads TGTGCCAGCAGGAAGGGACAAAACTATGGCTACACCTTC. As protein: CASRKGQNYGYTF.

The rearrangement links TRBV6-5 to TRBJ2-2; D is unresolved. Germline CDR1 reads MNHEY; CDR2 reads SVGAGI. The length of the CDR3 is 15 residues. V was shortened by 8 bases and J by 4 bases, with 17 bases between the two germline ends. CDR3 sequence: CASLTPPGPTGELFF. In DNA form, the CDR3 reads TGTGCCAGCCTAACACCGCCAGGCCCCACCGGGGAGCTGTTTTTT.

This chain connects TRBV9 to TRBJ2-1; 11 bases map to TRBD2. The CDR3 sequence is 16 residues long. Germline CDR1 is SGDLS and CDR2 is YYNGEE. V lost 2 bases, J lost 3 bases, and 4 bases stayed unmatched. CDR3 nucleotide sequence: TGTGCCAGCAGCGTTAGCGGGGGGGCTGGCTACAATGAGCAGTTCTTC. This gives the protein CASSVSGGAGYNEQFF.